These 8 T cell receptor beta chains were all obtained from the same sample, sequenced in a study of brain T cells in children with intractable seizures. Data came from immunoSEQ multiplex PCR; TCRdb stores just in-frame clones and leaves some out. This sample yields some 80,000 clones, of which about 93% are seen a single time; roughly a quarter belongs to the top ten. The sample consisted of peripheral blood, taken at surgery. All receptors come from a girl aged 2-10 years with Rasmussen encephalitis and intractable seizures.

The CDR3 DNA reads as TGTGCCAGCAGCTTAGGTGGCGGGGCCACAGATACGCAGTATTTT. Its translation is CASSLGGGATDTQYF. This chain joins TRBV5-4 and TRBJ2-3; D may be TRBD2 (6 bases). V dropped 2 bases and J dropped 2 bases, with 12 bases sitting between them. In germline, CDR1 is SGHNT, CDR2 YYREEE (reference sequence). CDR3 length equals 15 residues.

V and J are TRBV6-5 and TRBJ1-2; a weak D match, TRBD1 (6 bases). Trimming pared 6 bases from V and 2 bases from J, leaving 10 bases between. The CDR3 sequence is 13 residues long. Germline values: CDR1 MNHEY, CDR2 SVGAGI. CDR3 bases: TGTGCCAGCAGCGCCGGACAGAACTATGGCTACACCTTC. Translating it yields CASSAGQNYGYTF.

The chain joins TRBV5-4 to TRBJ1-4; no reliable D call. The V and J ends lost 0 bases and 8 bases respectively, with 2 bases between them. The germline V gene has CDR1 SGHNT and CDR2 YYREEE (reference sequence). This CDR3 is built from 11 residues. For the CDR3, the DNA is TGTGCCAGCAGCTTGGGGGAAAAACTGTTTTTT. Protein product: CASSLGEKLFF.

This rearrangement joins TRBV6-5 to TRBJ1-2; 11 bases are a match to TRBD1. Germline CDR1 and CDR2: MNHEY and SVGAGI. CDR3 length: 14 amino acids. V dropped 5 bases and J dropped 8; count of bases not matched to a gene: 7. The CDR3 nucleotides read TGTGCCAGCAGTACCGGACAGGGGGCGCAGGGCTACACCTTC. It codes for CASSTGQGAQGYTF.

Comment on this clone: Additional DNA sequences in this sample encode the identical CDR3. The rearrangement links TRBV18 to TRBJ2-2; D is ambiguous. Germline lookup yields CDR1 KGHSH and CDR2 LQKENI. CDR3 length: 13 amino acids. The V end lost 3 bases, the J end lost 5 bases, and 7 bases lay between the germline ends. The CDR3 nucleotides read TGTGCCAGCTCACCCCCTAATACCGGGGAGCTGTTTTTT. This gives the protein CASSPPNTGELFF.

The gene calls are TRBV3-1 (or the pseudogene TRBV3-2) and TRBJ2-7, with TRBD1 identical over 9 bases. After removal of 4 bases from V and 3 bases from J, the junction contained 7 bases not matched to a gene. The CDR3 runs to 15 residues. CDR1 LGHDT and CDR2 YNNKEL come from the germline V gene (reference sequence). The CDR3 nucleotides are TGTGCCAGCAGCCCTAGGACAGGGGTTAACTACGAGCAGTACTTC. Translating gives CASSPRTGVNYEQYF.

The CDR3 DNA reads as TGTGCCAGCAGCTACCGAGGGGGTAGCTATGGCTACACCTTC. As protein: CASSYRGGSYGYTF. The chain has TRBV11-3 and TRBJ1-2; D is perhaps TRBD1 (6 bases). The CDR3 spans 14 residues. Germline V gene lookup returns CDR1 SGHNT and CDR2 YENEEA. Trimming shortened V by 4 bases and J by 4 bases, and 13 bases separated the two germline ends.

The rearrangement uses TRBV4-1 and TRBJ2-7, with 9 nucleotides matching TRBD2. The trim removed 0 bases at V and 0 bases at J, leaving 6 bases unmatched. CDR1 MGHRA and CDR2 YSYEKL come from the germline V gene. The CDR3 extends over 17 amino acids. The CDR3 DNA sequence: TGCGCCAGCAGCCAAGACGGTAGCGGGGGCCGCTCCTACGAGCAGTACTTC. It encodes CASSQDGSGGRSYEQYF.